Listed below are T cell receptor beta chains from one sample, sequenced in a study of PD-1 blockade in classical Hodgkin lymphoma. The data were produced by immunoSEQ multiplex PCR, yet TCRdb's version contains in-frame clones alone and is incomplete. The sample contains over 25,000 clones, around 67% of which appear only once. Sequenced material: peripheral blood mononuclear cells (PBMCs), taken before the second cycle of nivolumab. The source is a human donor with classical Hodgkin lymphoma. Both conserved end residues are part of each CDR3. A D gene is named only where the DNA matches it firmly. Size values are once, few and many counts, or a class for expanded clones, and some rows have none.

v_gene: TRBV6-1; abundance: once; d_gene: .; j_gene: TRBJ1-4; CDR3aa: CASSELWPFATNEKLFF; CDR3nt: TGTGCCAGCAGTGAACTGTGGCCATTTGCAACTAATGAAAAACTGTTTTTT
v_gene: TRBV5-1; abundance: .; d_gene: TRBD2; j_gene: TRBJ2-5; CDR3aa: CASSWGLAQETQYF; CDR3nt: TGCGCCAGCAGCTGGGGACTAGCACAAGAGACCCAGTACTTC
v_gene: TRBV13; abundance: .; d_gene: TRBD2; j_gene: TRBJ2-7; CDR3aa: CASSVAGGTYEQYF; CDR3nt: TGTGCCAGCAGCGTAGCGGGGGGGACCTACGAGCAGTACTTC
v_gene: TRBV7-3; abundance: .; d_gene: TRBD1; j_gene: TRBJ2-4; CDR3aa: CASSLTGAKNIQYF; CDR3nt: TGTGCCAGCAGTTTGACAGGGGCCAAAAACATTCAGTACTTC
v_gene: TRBV5-1; abundance: .; d_gene: TRBD2; j_gene: TRBJ2-7; CDR3aa: CASSLPAGGKGEQYF; CDR3nt: TGCGCCAGCAGCCTGCCCGCGGGGGGAAAGGGCGAGCAGTACTTC
v_gene: TRBV6-6; abundance: .; d_gene: .; j_gene: TRBJ1-6; CDR3aa: CASSSGPTPNSPLHF; CDR3nt: TGTGCCAGCAGCAGCGGGCCGACCCCTAATTCACCCCTCCACTTT
v_gene: TRBV18; abundance: .; d_gene: .; j_gene: TRBJ1-2; CDR3aa: CASSPNQNSAYGYTF; CDR3nt: TGTGCCAGCTCACCAAATCAAAACAGCGCGTATGGCTACACCTTC
v_gene: TRBV16; abundance: .; d_gene: .; j_gene: TRBJ2-3; CDR3aa: CASSRVGIRDTQYF; CDR3nt: TGTGCCAGCAGCCGGGTTGGGATACGTGATACGCAGTATTTT
v_gene: TRBV11-2; abundance: .; d_gene: .; j_gene: TRBJ1-3; CDR3aa: CASSLMVDSGNTIYF; CDR3nt: TGTGCCAGCAGCTTAATGGTAGACTCTGGAAACACCATATATTTT
v_gene: TRBV6-1; abundance: .; d_gene: .; j_gene: TRBJ1-1; CDR3aa: CASSELGARRNTEAFF; CDR3nt: TGTGCCAGCAGTGAACTAGGGGCAAGGAGGAACACTGAAGCTTTCTTT
v_gene: TRBV19; abundance: few; d_gene: .; j_gene: TRBJ1-2; CDR3aa: CASSTDGRNYGYTF; CDR3nt: TGTGCCAGTAGTACGGACGGGAGAAACTATGGCTACACCTTC
v_gene: TRBV4-2; abundance: .; d_gene: TRBD2; j_gene: TRBJ2-1; CDR3aa: CASSQELASPGDDEQFF; CDR3nt: TGTGCCAGCAGCCAAGAACTAGCGTCCCCTGGGGACGATGAGCAGTTCTTC
v_gene: TRBV28; abundance: .; d_gene: .; j_gene: TRBJ1-6; CDR3aa: CASSPRTYYNSPLHF; CDR3nt: TGTGCCAGCAGTCCCCGGACGTACTATAATTCACCCCTCCACTTT
v_gene: TRBV27; abundance: .; d_gene: TRBD2; j_gene: TRBJ2-3; CDR3aa: CASSWTSGDSTDTQYF; CDR3nt: TGTGCCAGCAGTTGGACTAGCGGGGATAGCACAGATACGCAGTATTTT
v_gene: TRBV15; abundance: .; d_gene: TRBD2; j_gene: TRBJ2-5; CDR3aa: CATSREGTSGETQYF; CDR3nt: TGTGCCACCAGCAGAGAGGGAACTAGCGGAGAGACCCAGTACTTC
v_gene: TRBV2; abundance: .; d_gene: TRBD2; j_gene: TRBJ2-5; CDR3aa: CASSSNGGGGASQETQYF; CDR3nt: TGTGCCAGCAGCTCTAACGGAGGCGGGGGGGCCTCACAGGAGACCCAGTACTTC
v_gene: TRBV4-1; abundance: .; d_gene: .; j_gene: TRBJ2-3; CDR3aa: CASSPDSFTDTQYF; CDR3nt: TGCGCCAGCAGCCCCGACAGTTTCACAGATACGCAGTATTTT
v_gene: TRBV5-1; abundance: .; d_gene: TRBD1; j_gene: TRBJ1-6; CDR3aa: CASSTTGAETSPLHF; CDR3nt: TGCGCCAGCAGCACCACAGGGGCCGAGACTTCACCCCTCCACTTT
v_gene: TRBV27; abundance: .; d_gene: .; j_gene: TRBJ1-1; CDR3aa: CASSFVSRGGSTEAFF; CDR3nt: TGTGCCAGCAGTTTCGTCTCAAGGGGAGGTAGCACTGAAGCTTTCTTT
v_gene: TRBV10-3; abundance: .; d_gene: .; j_gene: TRBJ1-6; CDR3aa: CAISESFWGENSPLHF; CDR3nt: TGTGCCATCAGTGAGTCGTTTTGGGGCGAGAATTCACCCCTCCACTTT
v_gene: TRBV28; abundance: .; d_gene: TRBD1; j_gene: TRBJ1-4; CDR3aa: CASSLPGTGSEKLFF; CDR3nt: TGTGCCAGCAGTCTTCCCGGGACAGGGAGTGAAAAACTGTTTTTT
v_gene: TRBV5-4; abundance: .; d_gene: .; j_gene: TRBJ1-1; CDR3aa: CASSLARVGTEAFF; CDR3nt: TGTGCCAGCAGCTTGGCGAGGGTTGGGACTGAAGCTTTCTTT
v_gene: TRBV6-6; abundance: .; d_gene: .; j_gene: TRBJ1-5; CDR3aa: CATTGGGTNQPQHF; CDR3nt: TGTGCCACCACCGGGGGGGGGACCAATCAGCCCCAGCATTTT
v_gene: TRBV19; abundance: few; d_gene: TRBD1; j_gene: TRBJ1-5; CDR3aa: CASSPRQGAGQPQHF; CDR3nt: TGTGCCAGTAGCCCCCGACAGGGAGCAGGACAGCCCCAGCATTTT
v_gene: TRBV7-2; abundance: .; d_gene: TRBD1; j_gene: TRBJ2-5; CDR3aa: CASSPRTGFQETQYF; CDR3nt: TGTGCCAGCAGCCCACGGACAGGGTTCCAAGAGACCCAGTACTTC
v_gene: TRBV11-2; abundance: .; d_gene: .; j_gene: TRBJ1-4; CDR3aa: CASSLDSMGKLFF; CDR3nt: TGTGCCAGCAGCTTAGACAGCATGGGAAAACTGTTTTTT
v_gene: TRBV18; abundance: .; d_gene: TRBD1; j_gene: TRBJ1-1; CDR3aa: CASSPPSRGPRTEAFF; CDR3nt: TGTGCCAGCTCACCACCTAGTAGGGGGCCCAGAACTGAAGCTTTCTTT
v_gene: TRBV5-8; abundance: .; d_gene: .; j_gene: TRBJ1-2; CDR3aa: CASSFRLSGYTF; CDR3nt: TGTGCCAGCAGCTTTAGGTTGAGTGGCTACACCTTC
v_gene: TRBV11-2; abundance: few; d_gene: .; j_gene: TRBJ2-5; CDR3aa: CASSFSGPYLQETQYF; CDR3nt: TGTGCCAGCAGCTTCTCGGGACCCTACCTCCAAGAGACCCAGTACTTC
v_gene: TRBV28; abundance: few; d_gene: .; j_gene: TRBJ1-2; CDR3aa: CAALSGANYGYTF; CDR3nt: TGTGCCGCACTGAGCGGGGCTAACTATGGCTACACCTTC
v_gene: TRBV5-1; abundance: .; d_gene: .; j_gene: TRBJ1-1; CDR3aa: CASTKRRGMNTEAFF; CDR3nt: TGCGCCAGCACCAAACGACGGGGCATGAACACTGAAGCTTTCTTT
v_gene: TRBV4-3; abundance: .; d_gene: .; j_gene: TRBJ1-2; CDR3aa: CASSQDPIPVGYTF; CDR3nt: TGCGCCAGCAGCCAAGACCCTATCCCAGTTGGCTACACCTTC
v_gene: TRBV9; abundance: .; d_gene: .; j_gene: TRBJ2-2; CDR3aa: CASSPDNTGELFF; CDR3nt: TGTGCCAGCAGCCCAGATAACACCGGGGAGCTGTTTTTT
v_gene: TRBV28; abundance: once; d_gene: TRBD1; j_gene: TRBJ2-5; CDR3aa: CASSWSGTEPYETQYF; CDR3nt: TGTGCCAGCAGTTGGTCAGGGACAGAGCCTTATGAGACCCAGTACTTC
v_gene: TRBV5-6; abundance: .; d_gene: .; j_gene: TRBJ1-1; CDR3aa: CASSLGGDLNTEAFF; CDR3nt: TGTGCCAGCAGCTTGGGCGGAGATTTGAACACTGAAGCTTTCTTT
v_gene: TRBV29-1; abundance: .; d_gene: .; j_gene: TRBJ2-5; CDR3aa: CSVGTLARGETQYF; CDR3nt: TGCAGCGTTGGAACACTGGCCAGGGGAGAGACCCAGTACTTC
v_gene: TRBV7-9; abundance: few; d_gene: .; j_gene: TRBJ1-2; CDR3aa: CASSLDSNYGYTF; CDR3nt: TGTGCCAGCAGCTTAGATAGTAACTATGGCTACACCTTC
v_gene: TRBV5-6; abundance: .; d_gene: .; j_gene: TRBJ1-5; CDR3aa: CASSMRQDHQPQHF; CDR3nt: TGTGCCAGCAGTATGAGACAGGACCATCAGCCCCAGCATTTT
v_gene: TRBV19; abundance: .; d_gene: .; j_gene: TRBJ2-1; CDR3aa: CASSFDGGLTYNEQFF; CDR3nt: TGTGCCAGTAGTTTTGATGGGGGGCTGACCTACAATGAGCAGTTCTTC
v_gene: TRBV11-2; abundance: .; d_gene: .; j_gene: TRBJ2-3; CDR3aa: CASSLYVEGTDTQYF; CDR3nt: TGTGCCAGCAGCTTATACGTAGAGGGCACAGATACGCAGTATTTT
v_gene: TRBV5-4; abundance: .; d_gene: TRBD2; j_gene: TRBJ2-5; CDR3aa: CASNSGRGVEETQYF; CDR3nt: TGTGCCAGCAATTCAGGGAGGGGAGTAGAAGAGACCCAGTACTTC
v_gene: TRBV10-3; abundance: .; d_gene: .; j_gene: TRBJ1-3; CDR3aa: CAISDSGGDTIYF; CDR3nt: TGTGCCATCAGTGATTCGGGGGGGGACACCATATATTTT
v_gene: TRBV29-1; abundance: few; d_gene: TRBD1; j_gene: TRBJ1-5; CDR3aa: CSVELTGTGNQPQHF; CDR3nt: TGCAGCGTTGAGCTAACCGGGACAGGCAATCAGCCCCAGCATTTT